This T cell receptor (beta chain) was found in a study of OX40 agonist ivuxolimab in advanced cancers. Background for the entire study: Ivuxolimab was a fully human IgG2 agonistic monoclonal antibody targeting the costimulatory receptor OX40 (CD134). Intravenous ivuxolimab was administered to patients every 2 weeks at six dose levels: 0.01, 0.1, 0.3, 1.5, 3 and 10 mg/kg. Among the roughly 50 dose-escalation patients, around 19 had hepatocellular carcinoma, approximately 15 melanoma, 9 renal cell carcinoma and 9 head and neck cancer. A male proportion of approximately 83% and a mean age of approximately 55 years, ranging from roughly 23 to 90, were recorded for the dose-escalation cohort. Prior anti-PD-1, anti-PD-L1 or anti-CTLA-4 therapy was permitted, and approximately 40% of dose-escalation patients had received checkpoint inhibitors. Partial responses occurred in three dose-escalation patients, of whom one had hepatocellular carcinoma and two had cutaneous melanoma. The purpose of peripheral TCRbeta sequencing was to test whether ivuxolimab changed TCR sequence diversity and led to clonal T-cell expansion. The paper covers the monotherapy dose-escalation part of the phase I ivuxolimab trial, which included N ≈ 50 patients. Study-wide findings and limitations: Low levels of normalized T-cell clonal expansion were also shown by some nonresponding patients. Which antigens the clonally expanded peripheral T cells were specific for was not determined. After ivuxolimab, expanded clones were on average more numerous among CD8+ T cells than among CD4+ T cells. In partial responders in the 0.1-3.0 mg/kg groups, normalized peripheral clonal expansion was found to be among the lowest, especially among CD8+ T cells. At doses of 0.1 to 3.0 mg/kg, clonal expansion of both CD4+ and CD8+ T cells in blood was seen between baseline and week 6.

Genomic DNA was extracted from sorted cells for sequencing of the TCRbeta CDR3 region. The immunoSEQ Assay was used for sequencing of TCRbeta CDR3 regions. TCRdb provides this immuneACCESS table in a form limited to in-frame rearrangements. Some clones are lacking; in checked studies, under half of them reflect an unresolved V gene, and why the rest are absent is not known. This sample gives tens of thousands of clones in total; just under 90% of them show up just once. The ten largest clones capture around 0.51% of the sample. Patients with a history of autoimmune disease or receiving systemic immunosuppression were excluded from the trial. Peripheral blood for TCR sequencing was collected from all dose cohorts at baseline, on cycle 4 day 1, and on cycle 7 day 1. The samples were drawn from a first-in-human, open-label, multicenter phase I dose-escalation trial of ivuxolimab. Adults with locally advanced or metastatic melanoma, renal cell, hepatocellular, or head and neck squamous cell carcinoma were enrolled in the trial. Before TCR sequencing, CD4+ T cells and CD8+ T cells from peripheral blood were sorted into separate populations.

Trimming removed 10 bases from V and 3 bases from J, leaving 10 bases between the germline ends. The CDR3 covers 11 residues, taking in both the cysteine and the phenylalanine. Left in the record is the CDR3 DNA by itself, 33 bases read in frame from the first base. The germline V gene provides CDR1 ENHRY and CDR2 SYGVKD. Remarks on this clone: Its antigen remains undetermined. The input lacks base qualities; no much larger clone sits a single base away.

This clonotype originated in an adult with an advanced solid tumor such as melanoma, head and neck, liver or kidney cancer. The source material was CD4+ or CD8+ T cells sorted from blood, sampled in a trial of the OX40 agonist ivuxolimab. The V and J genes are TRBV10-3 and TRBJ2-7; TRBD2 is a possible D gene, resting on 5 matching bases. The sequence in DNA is TGTGCCAGCCTAAGCGGCTACGAGCAGTACTTC. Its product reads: CASLSGYEQYF.